A selection of T cell receptor beta chains follows, all from one sample in a study of Graves' ophthalmopathy and Graves' hyperthyroidism. In TCRdb, the multiplex PCR reads were re-called with MiXCR into one record per CDR3 protein. The repertoire holds roughly 160,000 distinct CDR3 sequences, with less than 45% as singletons. The sequencing input was peripheral blood. These receptors came from a woman between 40 and 50 years old with Graves' ophthalmopathy. CDR3s include the opening cysteine and the closing phenylalanine or tryptophan. The D gene is left open where the match is weak. The size entry is marked missing in some rows and otherwise reads once, few, many or a size class.

V gene	clone size	J gene	D gene	CDR3 protein	CDR3 DNA
TRBV27	.	TRBJ1-2	TRBD1	CASRDYQGGSYGYTF	TGTGCCAGCAGGGACTATCAGGGGGGTTCCTATGGCTACACCTTC
TRBV12-3/TRBV12-4	.	TRBJ1-1	TRBD1	CASRGGAQGARTTEAFF	TGTGCCAGCAGGGGTGGCGCACAGGGGGCGCGAACAACTGAAGCTTTCTTT
TRBV12-3/TRBV12-4	many	TRBJ1-2	TRBD1	CASRTTGGRGYTF	TGTGCCAGCAGGACCACAGGGGGCCGAGGCTACACCTTC
TRBV6-2/TRBV6-3	.	TRBJ2-7	TRBD1	CASRGDRAGEQYF	TGTGCCAGCAGAGGAGACAGGGCCGGCGAGCAGTACTTC
TRBV12-3/TRBV12-4	many	TRBJ2-7	TRBD1	CASSFTRGSYEQYF	TGTGCCAGCAGTTTCACCAGGGGGTCCTACGAGCAGTACTTC
TRBV5-1	once	TRBJ2-7	TRBD2	CASSFNGAGGDEQYF	TGCGCCAGCAGCTTCAACGGGGCCGGGGGGGACGAGCAGTACTTC
TRBV20-1	many	TRBJ2-3	.	CSARVQSTDTQYF	TGCAGTGCTAGAGTCCAGAGCACAGATACGCAGTATTTT
TRBV4-3	.	TRBJ2-7	TRBD2	CASSPGLAGTYEQYF	TGCGCCAGCAGCCCTGGACTAGCGGGAACCTACGAGCAGTACTTC
TRBV28	many	TRBJ1-1	.	CASSSTGGRAEAFF	TGTGCCAGCAGTTCGACGGGCGGCAGGGCTGAAGCTTTCTTT
TRBV20-1	few	TRBJ1-2	.	CSASSGQGGGYTF	TGCAGTGCTAGCTCCGGGCAGGGCGGAGGCTACACCTTC
TRBV16	few	TRBJ1-2	TRBD1	CASSQLPGQSDYGYTF	TGTGCCAGCAGCCAATTACCGGGACAGTCGGACTATGGCTACACCTTC
TRBV6-2/TRBV6-3	once	TRBJ2-5	.	CASPQGRDEETQYF	TGTGCCAGCCCCCAGGGCAGGGACGAAGAGACCCAGTACTTC
TRBV28	many	TRBJ1-1	TRBD1	CASSSEAGGPLNTEAFF	TGTGCCAGCAGTTCCGAAGCAGGGGGCCCCCTGAACACTGAAGCTTTCTTT
TRBV18	many	TRBJ2-7	.	CASSPRGLDEQYF	TGTGCCAGCTCACCGAGAGGTTTGGACGAGCAGTACTTC
TRBV6-2/TRBV6-3	many	TRBJ1-1	.	CASRKKNTEAFF	TGTGCCAGCAGAAAGAAAAACACTGAAGCTTTCTTT
TRBV5-1	many	TRBJ2-5	.	CASSLAVGEQETQYF	TGCGCCAGCAGCTTGGCCGTAGGGGAACAAGAGACCCAGTACTTC
TRBV14	.	TRBJ2-2	.	CASSREGTANTGELFF	TGTGCCAGCAGCCGAGAGGGTACAGCAAACACCGGGGAGCTGTTTTTT
TRBV12-3/TRBV12-4	.	TRBJ2-7	.	CASGSGTRTYEQYF	TGTGCCAGCGGATCCGGGACGCGAACCTACGAGCAGTACTTC
TRBV14	many	TRBJ2-2	.	CARNEWRRPNPGELFF	TGTGCCAGGAACGAGTGGAGACGGCCGAACCCCGGGGAGCTGTTTTTT
TRBV7-9	many	TRBJ1-6	.	CASSSYSPLHF	TGTGCCAGCAGCTCCTATTCACCCCTCCACTTT
TRBV29-1	.	TRBJ1-2	.	CSVDEGYGYTF	TGCAGCGTTGACGAGGGCTATGGCTACACCTTC
TRBV19	many	TRBJ1-6	TRBD1	CASSLWLGQGASYNSPLHF	TGTGCCAGTAGCCTCTGGCTTGGACAGGGGGCTTCGTATAATTCACCCCTCCACTTT
TRBV5-1	.	TRBJ2-7	.	CASSISSSYEQYF	TGCGCCAGCAGTATCAGCAGCTCCTACGAGCAGTACTTC
TRBV12-3/TRBV12-4	many	TRBJ1-1	.	CASSPGRQGSTEAFF	TGTGCCAGCAGTCCAGGACGCCAGGGGTCCACTGAAGCTTTCTTT
TRBV30	many	TRBJ2-7	.	CAYVTWTDSYEQYF	TGTGCCTACGTGACTTGGACGGACTCCTACGAGCAGTACTTC
TRBV12-3/TRBV12-4	many	TRBJ1-5	.	CASSKTGPGNQPQHF	TGTGCCAGCAGCAAGACAGGACCGGGCAATCAGCCCCAGCATTTT
TRBV12-3/TRBV12-4	few	TRBJ1-3	TRBD1	CASSRKGASGNTIYF	TGTGCCAGCAGTCGCAAGGGGGCTAGTGGAAACACCATATATTTT
TRBV18	.	TRBJ2-5	.	CASSPPQVQETQYF	TGTGCCAGCTCACCACCACAGGTCCAAGAGACCCAGTACTTC
TRBV6-5	many	TRBJ1-6	.	CASSSGSYNSPLHF	TGTGCCAGCAGTTCAGGGAGCTATAATTCACCCCTCCACTTT
TRBV5-1	many	TRBJ1-1	.	CASSETGITEAFF	TGCGCCAGCAGCGAAACAGGGATCACTGAAGCTTTCTTT
TRBV6-2/TRBV6-3	.	TRBJ2-7	TRBD1	CAGGQGASYEQYF	TGTGCCGGTGGACAGGGGGCCTCCTACGAGCAGTACTTC
TRBV28	many	TRBJ1-1	TRBD1	CASSLIGQGTEAFF	TGTGCCAGCAGTTTAATCGGACAGGGAACTGAAGCTTTCTTT
TRBV6-2/TRBV6-3	few	TRBJ2-7	TRBD2	CASSYPTSSEQYF	TGTGCCAGCAGTTACCCGACTAGCTCCGAGCAGTACTTC
TRBV24-1	many	TRBJ2-7	.	CATSDGAFYEQYF	TGTGCCACCAGTGATGGGGCCTTCTACGAGCAGTACTTC
TRBV19	many	TRBJ1-5	.	CASSPDSFHQPQHF	TGTGCCAGTAGCCCGGACAGTTTTCATCAGCCCCAGCATTTT
TRBV7-2	.	TRBJ1-6	TRBD1	CASSGGPGQGASYSPLHF	TGTGCCAGCAGCGGGGGTCCGGGACAGGGGGCCAGTTATTCACCCCTCCACTTT
TRBV6-1	.	TRBJ2-5	TRBD1	CASSAGDRGGQETQYF	TGTGCCAGCAGTGCCGGGGACAGGGGAGGCCAAGAGACCCAGTACTTC
TRBV7-3	.	TRBJ2-2	.	CASSLRNASVSGELFF	TGTGCCAGCAGCTTACGTAACGCTAGTGTTTCCGGGGAGCTGTTTTTT
TRBV12-3/TRBV12-4	many	TRBJ1-2	.	CASSLTGHYGYTF	TGTGCCAGCAGTTTAACAGGCCACTATGGCTACACCTTC
TRBV2	many	TRBJ2-4	.	CASSGRGTKNIQYF	TGTGCCAGCAGCGGACGTGGGACCAAAAACATTCAGTACTTC
TRBV29-1	many	TRBJ1-2	.	CSVRTNGYTF	TGCAGCGTTAGAACAAACGGCTACACCTTC
TRBV12-3/TRBV12-4	.	TRBJ1-1	.	CASSPALRAMNTEAFF	TGTGCCAGCAGCCCAGCCCTAAGAGCTATGAACACTGAAGCTTTCTTT
TRBV7-2	.	TRBJ2-7	.	CASSYAGTSYEQYF	TGTGCCAGCAGCTACGCCGGGACATCCTACGAGCAGTACTTC
TRBV6-5	many	TRBJ2-6	TRBD2	CACMGGGAGANVLTF	TGTGCCTGCATGGGGGGGGGAGCTGGGGCCAACGTCCTGACTTTC
TRBV27	.	TRBJ1-2	TRBD1	CASSTGGGYTF	TGTGCCAGCAGCACAGGGGGGGGCTACACCTTC
TRBV30	many	TRBJ1-3	.	CAWSSLDSGNTIYF	TGTGCCTGGAGTTCCCTCGACTCTGGAAACACCATATATTTT
TRBV12-5	.	TRBJ2-2	.	CASGFRGNTGELFF	TGTGCTAGTGGTTTTCGGGGGAACACCGGGGAGCTGTTTTTT
TRBV11-2	.	TRBJ2-5	TRBD2	CASSQGLAGDGETQYF	TGTGCCAGCAGCCAGGGACTAGCGGGAGATGGGGAGACCCAGTACTTC
TRBV6-5	many	TRBJ2-7	.	CASSYSRRDEQYF	TGTGCCAGCAGTTACTCGAGGCGAGACGAGCAGTACTTC
TRBV6-1	many	TRBJ2-7	.	CASSAGVETLSYEQYF	TGTGCCAGCAGTGCAGGGGTCGAAACCCTATCCTACGAGCAGTACTTC
TRBV15	.	TRBJ2-5	TRBD2	CATSRLSGSQETQYF	TGTGCCACCAGCAGGTTGAGCGGGAGTCAGGAGACCCAGTACTTC
TRBV6-5	.	TRBJ2-7	TRBD2	CASSYSSWAGGGEQYF	TGTGCCAGCAGTTACTCGTCTTGGGCGGGAGGAGGTGAGCAGTACTTC
TRBV27	.	TRBJ2-5	.	CASRASLQETQYF	TGTGCCAGCAGGGCTAGCCTCCAAGAGACCCAGTACTTC
TRBV6-2/TRBV6-3	once	TRBJ1-1	.	CASSSPNSPNTEAFF	TGTGCCAGCAGTTCCCCCAATAGCCCGAACACTGAAGCTTTCTTT
TRBV10-3	many	TRBJ1-2	.	CAISPGPKNYGYTF	TGTGCCATCAGTCCGGGACCCAAGAACTATGGCTACACCTTC
TRBV15	.	TRBJ1-1	.	CATSPEGNTEAFF	TGTGCCACCAGCCCAGAGGGCAACACTGAAGCTTTCTTT
TRBV12-3/TRBV12-4	.	TRBJ1-5	.	CASSYGTYRNQPQHF	TGTGCCAGCAGTTACGGGACATACCGCAATCAGCCCCAGCATTTT